The T cell receptor beta chain described here comes from a study of CD8 T cells in ankylosing spondylitis. TCRdb passed the 5' RACE reads through MiXCR, listing each CDR3 protein once. The sample consists of about 140,000 distinct CDR3 sequences, 25% to 35% of them appearing once. In its sample, this clonotype was seen a few times. V shed 0 bases and J shed 6 bases, with 10 bases lying between them. The CDR3 loop spans 13 amino acids. Germline-derived CDR1 and CDR2 are DFQATT and SNEGSKA (reference sequence). The sequence was collected from a male donor with ankylosing spondylitis. V and J are TRBV20-1 and TRBJ2-3; D not resolved. Sequencing was done on a sample of synovial fluid, either unsorted or a sorted T cell fraction (not recorded which). This CDR3 is CSARDGIYDTQYF. The DNA for the CDR3 is TGCAGTGCTAGAGATGGCATCTACGATACGCAGTATTTT.